This TCR beta chain comes out of a study of blood T cell repertoires in COVID-19. Looking at the study overall: PBMCs, B-cell-depleted T cells, or T cells were the source of the cDNA or gDNA that made up the material.

The CDR3 length is 14 residues. Trimming cost V 4 bases and J 5 bases, with 11 bases left between them. Germline CDR1 and CDR2: ENHRY and SYGVKD. Original handling: By means of reference gene primer amplification, nucleated cell counts were estimated. Method: immunoSEQ multiplex PCR; TCRdb's copy keeps in-frame clones and lacks some. Clone size and the V and J calls come from that table; the DNA yielded D and trimming. The sample yields about 280,000 clones, approximately 83% seen once. The gene calls are TRBV10-3 and TRBJ1-4; D is uncertain. This TCR was recovered from a woman in her fifties or sixties who had recovered from COVID-19. Specimen: peripheral blood. The CDR3 loop reads CAISAGGRNEKLFF. The CDR3 DNA is TGTGCCATCAGTGCGGGAGGACGAAATGAAAAACTGTTTTTT.